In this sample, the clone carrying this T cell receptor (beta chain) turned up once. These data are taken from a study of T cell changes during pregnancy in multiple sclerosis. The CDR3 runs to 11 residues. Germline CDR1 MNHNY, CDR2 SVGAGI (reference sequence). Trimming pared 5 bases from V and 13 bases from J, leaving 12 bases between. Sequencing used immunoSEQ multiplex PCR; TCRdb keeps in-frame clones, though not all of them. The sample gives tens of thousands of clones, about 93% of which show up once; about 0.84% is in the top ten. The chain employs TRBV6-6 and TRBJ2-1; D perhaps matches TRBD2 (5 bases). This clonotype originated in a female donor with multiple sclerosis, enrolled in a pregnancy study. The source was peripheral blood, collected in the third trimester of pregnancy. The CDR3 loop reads CASSDYSSQFF. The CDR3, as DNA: TGTGCCAGCAGTGACTACAGTTCCCAGTTCTTC.